This TCR beta chain was identified in a study of neoadjuvant anti-PD-1 for oral cavity cancer. Study overall: Nivolumab at 3 mg/kg was mostly given biweekly, three to four doses, pre-surgery. Around day 43, patients without progression received a fourth nivolumab dose before surgery.

As for this clone: Its antigen is currently unknown. The junction shows a germline mismatch at one end, possibly a read error.

Time point noted: after neoadjuvant nivolumab, at surgical resection. Patients had HPV-negative, locally advanced oral cavity squamous cell carcinoma. Findings of the study overall: Higher pretreatment Treg/Th17 ratios tracked higher pretreatment blood clonality.

Germline loops: CDR1 SGHAT, CDR2 FQNNGV. The CDR3 loop spans 13 amino acids. The assay was immunoSEQ multiplex PCR, and TCRdb's table has in-frame clones only and misses some. The profile shows about 23,000 clones, 40% to 45% of them singletons. This clonotype originated in a person between 40 and 80 years old with oral cavity squamous cell carcinoma. The rearrangement uses TRBV11-2 and TRBJ1-2; tentative D call: TRBD1 (6 bases). Source: tumor tissue, taken after nivolumab (anti-PD-1) treatment. The DNA of the CDR3 is TGTGCCAGCAGCTTAGATTTCGGTGCAGGGGAAGCCTTC. It specifies CASSLDFGAGEAF.